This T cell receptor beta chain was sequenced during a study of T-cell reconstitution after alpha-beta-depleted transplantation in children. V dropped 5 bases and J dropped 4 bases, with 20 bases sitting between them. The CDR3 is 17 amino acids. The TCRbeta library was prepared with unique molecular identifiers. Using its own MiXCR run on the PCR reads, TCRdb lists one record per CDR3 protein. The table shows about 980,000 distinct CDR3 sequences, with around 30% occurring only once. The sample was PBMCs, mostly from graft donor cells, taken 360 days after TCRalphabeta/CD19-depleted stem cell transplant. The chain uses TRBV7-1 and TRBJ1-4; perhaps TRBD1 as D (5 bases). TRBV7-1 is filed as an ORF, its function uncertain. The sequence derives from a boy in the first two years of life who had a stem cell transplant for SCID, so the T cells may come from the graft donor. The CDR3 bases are TGTGCCAGCAGCACCACCAGGGCCCGGGGGGATAATGAAAAACTGTTTTTT. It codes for CASSTTRARGDNEKLFF.